A selection of T cell receptor beta chains follows, all from one sample in a study of blood T cell repertoires in COVID-19. The table came from immunoSEQ multiplex PCR; TCRdb's copy has only in-frame clones and leaves some out. The data contain 300,000 to 450,000 clones, roughly 91% of them singletons. Sequenced input: PBMCs or T cells enriched from blood (not recorded which). Receptors were obtained from a woman in her late teens or twenties who had recovered from COVID-19. Both conserved end residues are part of each CDR3. The D gene is left open where the match is weak. Clone size is shown for a subset of rows, as once, few, many or a class of expanded clone.

cdr3_length	clone_size	j_call	d_call	v_call	cdr3_nt	cdr3_aa
13	.	TRBJ2-5	TRBD2	TRBV2	TGTGCCAGCGATTGGACTAGCCCAGAGACCCAGTACTTC	CASDWTSPETQYF
15	.	TRBJ1-5	TRBD1	TRBV2	TGTGCCAGCAGTGAATTCCGACAGGGGAAGCAGCCCCAGCATTTT	CASSEFRQGKQPQHF
14	.	TRBJ2-3	.	TRBV24-1	TGTGCCACCAGTCAGCCGGGAAGCACAGATACGCAGTATTTT	CATSQPGSTDTQYF
12	few	TRBJ2-2	.	TRBV11-3	TGTGCCAGCAGCCCGTACACCGGGGAGCTGTTTTTT	CASSPYTGELFF
16	.	TRBJ2-5	TRBD2	TRBV13	TGTGCCAGCAGCTTACGGCGGGGGGCAAGGAAAGAGACCCAGTACTTC	CASSLRRGARKETQYF
15	.	TRBJ2-3	.	TRBV7-9	TGTGCCAGCAGCCTACTCGACAGGATCACAGATACGCAGTATTTT	CASSLLDRITDTQYF
13	.	TRBJ1-5	.	TRBV30	TGTGCCTGGAGTGTAGGGGGAGATCAGCCCCAGCATTTT	CAWSVGGDQPQHF
15	.	TRBJ1-5	.	TRBV4-3	TGCGCCAGCAGCCAAGACTTGGGGGCCAATCAGCCCCAGCATTTT	CASSQDLGANQPQHF
15	.	TRBJ2-7	TRBD1	TRBV3-1/TRBV3-2	TGTGCCAGCAGCCCGTCCGGGACAGTCTCCTACGAGCAGTACTTC	CASSPSGTVSYEQYF
15	.	TRBJ1-1	.	TRBV7-9	TGTGCCAGCAGTTACCTAACAGGGTACAACACTGAAGCTTTCTTT	CASSYLTGYNTEAFF
11	.	TRBJ1-2	.	TRBV21-1	TGTGCCAGCAGCAAATCCGATGGCTACACCTTC	CASSKSDGYTF
14	.	TRBJ2-7	TRBD2	TRBV5-4	TGTGCCAGCAGCACCCCTGAGCCTAGCGGCGAGCAGTACTTC	CASSTPEPSGEQYF
14	.	TRBJ2-1	TRBD2	TRBV6-5	TGTGCCAGCATAGGGACTAGCGGGTACAATGAGCAGTTCTTC	CASIGTSGYNEQFF
14	.	TRBJ2-5	TRBD1	TRBV5-1	TGCGCCAGCAGCGCCGGGACAGCTAAAGAGACCCAGTACTTC	CASSAGTAKETQYF
16	.	TRBJ2-7	TRBD2	TRBV11-2	TGTGCCAGCAGCTCGTTAGCGGGACTGAGCTCCTACGAGCAGTACTTC	CASSSLAGLSSYEQYF
13	.	TRBJ2-3	TRBD1	TRBV19	TGTGCAGAAGCCGGACAGGCCACAGATACGCAGTATTTT	CAEAGQATDTQYF
13	.	TRBJ2-7	TRBD2	TRBV12-3/TRBV12-4	TGTGCCAGCAGTTGGGGCGGGACTAGAGAGCAGTACTTC	CASSWGGTREQYF
15	.	TRBJ2-5	.	TRBV21-1	TGTGCCAGCAGCAAGGGCATAGTATTAGGAGAGACCCAGTACTTC	CASSKGIVLGETQYF
15	once	TRBJ1-5	.	TRBV19	TGTGCCAGTGGGGAGGGGGGCCGTTACAATCAGCCCCAGCATTTT	CASGEGGRYNQPQHF
14	.	TRBJ1-1	.	TRBV4-1	TGCGCCAGCAGCCTTCGTGGAGGGGACACTGAAGCTTTCTTT	CASSLRGGDTEAFF
14	once	TRBJ2-7	.	TRBV5-1	TGCGCCAGCAGCGAACAGGGATGGGGCGACGAGCAGTACTTC	CASSEQGWGDEQYF
13	few	TRBJ1-1	.	TRBV7-2	TGTGCCAGCAGCTTTAATACCTGGCCTGAAGCTTTCTTT	CASSFNTWPEAFF
13	.	TRBJ1-1	.	TRBV5-1	TGCGCCAGCAGCCCTGGGACAAGTTCTGAAGCTTTCTTT	CASSPGTSSEAFF
13	.	TRBJ1-2	TRBD1	TRBV6-5	TGTGCCAGCAGTTGGGACAGGTTGGATGGCTACACCTTC	CASSWDRLDGYTF
15	.	TRBJ1-1	.	TRBV7-3	TGTGCCAGCAGCTTAGTGGCAGGGGTGAACACTGAAGCTTTCTTT	CASSLVAGVNTEAFF
13	few	TRBJ1-1	.	TRBV12-3/TRBV12-4	TGTGCCAGCAGTTCGGGACTAGTAGCTGAAGCTTTCTTT	CASSSGLVAEAFF
19	.	TRBJ2-1	TRBD2	TRBV3-1/TRBV3-2	TGTGCCAGCAGCCAGCAACTAGCGGGGGGCCTCAGCTCCTACAATGAGCAGTTCTTC	CASSQQLAGGLSSYNEQFF
14	.	TRBJ1-2	TRBD1	TRBV6-5	TGTGCCAGCAGTTCGGGACAGGGGGTACTTGGCTACACCTTC	CASSSGQGVLGYTF
14	.	TRBJ1-4	.	TRBV6-2/TRBV6-3	TGTGCCAGCAGTTCGTCAGGGGTTTGGGAAAAACTGTTTTTT	CASSSSGVWEKLFF
13	.	TRBJ1-2	.	TRBV14	TGTGCCAGCAGCCCCTGGACAGACTATGGCTACACCTTC	CASSPWTDYGYTF
17	.	TRBJ1-2	.	TRBV5-2	TGTGCCAGCAACCACACAAGAGAGGTACGAAAGGCCTATGGCTACACCTTC	CASNHTREVRKAYGYTF
14	.	TRBJ2-7	.	TRBV28	TGTGCCAGCAGTCGGGGGGACATATCCTACGAGCAGTACTTC	CASSRGDISYEQYF
15	.	TRBJ2-7	.	TRBV28	TGTGCCAGCAGTCCCCCCCGGGGGGCGATGTACGAGCAGTACTTC	CASSPPRGAMYEQYF
17	.	TRBJ2-6	TRBD1	TRBV4-1	TGCGCCAGCAGCCCGGTCGACAGGGCTGTTGGGGCCAACGTCCTGACTTTC	CASSPVDRAVGANVLTF
14	.	TRBJ2-5	TRBD2	TRBV19	TGTGCCAGTAGTATCACTAGCGGGGAAGAGACCCAGTACTTC	CASSITSGEETQYF
16	.	TRBJ2-3	TRBD2	TRBV28	TGTGCCAGCAGTGGACTAGCGGGCCGAAGCACAGATACGCAGTATTTT	CASSGLAGRSTDTQYF
15	.	TRBJ1-6	.	TRBV6-5	TGTGCCAGCAGCCGCCAACACAGGGTGGATTCACCCCTCCACTTT	CASSRQHRVDSPLHF
17	.	TRBJ1-1	TRBD1	TRBV18	TGTGCCAGCTCACGCGGAACAGGGGGCCGAATGAACACTGAAGCTTTCTTT	CASSRGTGGRMNTEAFF
15	few	TRBJ2-1	.	TRBV6-2/TRBV6-3	TGTGCCAGCAGCCCAACATCAGCGGGTGGTAATGAGCAGTTCTTC	CASSPTSAGGNEQFF
16	.	TRBJ2-4	.	TRBV6-2/TRBV6-3	TGTGCCAGCAGTTACGAGGTCGGGGTAGCCAAAAACATTCAGTACTTC	CASSYEVGVAKNIQYF
14	few	TRBJ1-2	.	TRBV5-8	TGTGCCAGCAGCTTGGACAGGGTTGAATATGGCTACACCTTC	CASSLDRVEYGYTF
15	.	TRBJ2-1	TRBD1	TRBV9	TGTGCCAGCAGCGTAGTGGGACAGGGGCTGGGTGAGCAGTTCTTC	CASSVVGQGLGEQFF
14	.	TRBJ1-2	.	TRBV19	TGTGCCAGTAGTATACCAGGGAAGGCCTATGGCTACACCTTC	CASSIPGKAYGYTF
14	.	TRBJ1-1	.	TRBV7-9	TGTGCCAGCAGCCAGGAAAATCAGCCCACTGAAGCTTTCTTT	CASSQENQPTEAFF
12	.	TRBJ1-3	.	TRBV5-1	TGCGCCAGCAGCGATCGGCAGGACACCATATATTTT	CASSDRQDTIYF
15	.	TRBJ2-2	TRBD1	TRBV20-1	TGCAGTGCTAGTCCTGACAGGGCGAACACCGGGGAGCTGTTTTTT	CSASPDRANTGELFF